This entry lists 21 T cell receptor beta chains sequenced from one sample in a study of shared clonotypes between healthy human individuals. Repertoires were generated with immunoSEQ multiplex PCR, while TCRdb's copy carries only in-frame clones and drops some. The sample includes roughly 2.5 million clones, around 94% of them seen just once. Material for sequencing was naive CD4+ T cells sorted from blood. Described subset: CD45RA+ positively selected. The receptors shown here come from a man between 18 and 29 years old in good health.

The chain recombines TRBV6-6 with TRBJ1-3, with TRBD1 identical over 8 bases. CDR1 and CDR2 (germline): MNHNY, SVGAGI (reference sequence). The CDR3 extends over 15 amino acids. Trimming cost V 7 bases and J 1 base; bases outside gene matches: 6. CDR3 protein: CASTTGGYSGNTIYF. Here the CDR3 DNA reads TGTGCCAGCACCACAGGGGGATATTCTGGAAACACCATATATTTT.

The chain joins TRBV10-3 to TRBJ2-7; either TRBD1 or TRBD2 may fit D (5 bases each). Germline V gene lookup returns CDR1 ENHRY and CDR2 SYGVKD. The CDR3 extends over 15 amino acids. The ends were cut back, 6 bases at V and 3 bases at J, with 18 bases in the middle. The CDR3: CAIREADSNFYEQYF. DNA for the CDR3: TGTGCCATCAGGGAGGCCGACAGCAATTTCTACGAGCAGTACTTC.

The genes are TRBV7-8 and TRBJ2-3, with 8 bases matching TRBD2. From germline, CDR1 is SGHVS and CDR2 FQNEAQ. V was clipped by 3 bases and J by 5 bases; unmatched bases: 13. The CDR3 is 17 amino acids. The CDR3 DNA follows: TGTGCCAGCAGCTTGAGACCGGGGACTAGGGATGGAGATACGCAGTATTTT. Its translation: CASSLRPGTRDGDTQYF.

For this clone: The same CDR3 is also encoded by other DNA sequences in this sample. The V and J genes are TRBV5-4 and TRBJ2-2; D remains unclear. V was shortened by 2 bases and J by 2 bases, with 4 bases between the two germline ends. Germline values: CDR1 SGHNT, CDR2 YYREEE (reference sequence). The CDR3 totals 13 residues. CDR3 nucleotides: TGTGCCAGCAGCTTTGGTAACACCGGGGAGCTGTTTTTT. Its protein is CASSFGNTGELFF. Full variable domain (remainder filled in from reference TRBV5-4 and TRBJ2-2): ETGVTQSPTHLIKTRGQQVTLRCSSQSGHNTVSWYQQALGQGPQFIFQYYREEENGRGNFPPRFSGLQFPNYSSELNVNALELDDSALYLCASSFGNTGELFFGEGSRLTVL.

J is TRBJ1-2 and V is TRBV28, with D uncertain. Germline lookup yields CDR1 MDHEN and CDR2 SYDVKM. V lost 5 bases and J lost 8, with 12 bases in between. CDR3 length: 12 amino acids. CDR3 nucleotides: TGTGCCAGCAGTACCGCTCGCAGGGGCTACACCTTC. Its translation: CASSTARRGYTF.

The J gene is TRBJ2-7, the V gene TRBV6-6; unclear D gene. In germline, CDR1 is MNHNY, CDR2 SVGAGI (reference sequence). V shed 6 bases and J shed 0 bases, with 9 bases lying between them. CDR3 length: 13 amino acids. CDR3 in amino acids: CASRTQASYEQYF. Here the CDR3 DNA reads TGTGCCAGCAGGACCCAGGCCTCCTACGAGCAGTACTTC.

The CDR3 loop reads CASSADRGGDQPQHF. In DNA, the CDR3 is TGTGCCAGCAGCGCCGACAGGGGAGGGGATCAGCCCCAGCATTTT. This chain uses TRBV5-6 with TRBJ1-5; 8 bases align to TRBD1. Per the germline V gene, CDR1 is SGHDT and CDR2 is YYEEEE. This CDR3 region has 15 residues. The V and J ends lost 4 bases and 5 bases, in that order; junction bases with no gene match: 8.

As DNA, the CDR3 is TGTGCCTGCACTATAGGATTTGGTGGCTACACCTTC. This translates into CACTIGFGGYTF. The V call is TRBV30, the J call TRBJ1-2; no clear D gene. The ends were cut back, 6 bases at V and 7 bases at J, with 15 bases in the middle. From germline, CDR1 is GTSNPN and CDR2 SVGIG (reference sequence). The CDR3 loop spans 12 amino acids.

V and J are TRBV10-3 and TRBJ1-5, with TRBD1 identical over 7 bases. The germline V gene has CDR1 ENHRY and CDR2 SYGVKD. The CDR3 sequence is 14 residues long. The J segment lost 6 bases and the V segment lost 1 base, leaving 3 bases of the junction unmatched. This CDR3 reads CAISEWGDSQPQHF. CDR3 nucleotides: TGTGCCATCAGTGAGTGGGGGGACAGTCAGCCCCAGCATTTT.

The chain employs TRBV7-9 and TRBJ2-7; 10 nucleotides agree with TRBD1. J was trimmed by 2 bases and V by 2 bases; bases with no gene match: 3. The CDR3 is 15 residues long. The germline V gene encodes CDR1 SEHNR and CDR2 FQNEAQ (reference sequence). For the CDR3, the DNA is TGTGCCAGCAGCTTATTGGGACAGGGGCCCTACGAGCAGTACTTC. Translating it yields CASSLLGQGPYEQYF.

On this clone itself: Other DNA sequences in the sample encode the same CDR3. V and J are TRBV5-1 and TRBJ2-7, with D possibly being TRBD1 (6 bases). The V end was cut by 0 bases, the J end by 2 bases, with 9 bases between. The CDR3 loop spans 14 amino acids. Germline assignment: CDR1 SGHRS and CDR2 YFSETQ. DNA of the CDR3: TGCGCCAGCAGCTTGGTCCAGGGGACCTACGAGCAGTACTTC. It is translated as CASSLVQGTYEQYF.

This clone was counted once. The chain uses TRBV2 and TRBJ2-1; the match to TRBD2 covers 9 bases. In germline, CDR1 is SNHLY, CDR2 FYNNEI. This CDR3 has 18 residues. V dropped 5 bases and J dropped 7; count of bases not matched to a gene: 18. CDR3: CASSPSRWGREGRNEQFF. In DNA, the CDR3 is TGTGCCAGCAGTCCCTCCAGGTGGGGGCGGGAGGGCCGAAATGAGCAGTTCTTC.

This chain joins TRBV10-2 and TRBJ2-1, with 10 bases identical to TRBD2. The CDR3 is 13 residues long. V lost 4 bases to trimming and J lost 10 bases; unmatched junction nucleotides: 4. Germline values: CDR1 WSHSY, CDR2 SAAADI. The CDR3 is CASSVLAGWEQFF. The DNA of the CDR3 is TGCGCCAGCAGTGTACTAGCGGGGTGGGAGCAGTTCTTC.

The chain is built from TRBV6-5 and TRBJ2-7; a weak D match, TRBD2 (5 bases). The CDR3 runs 14 residues. Trimming pared 7 bases from V and 5 bases from J, leaving 18 bases between. The germline V gene has CDR1 MNHEY and CDR2 SVGAGI. CDR3 in amino acids: CASTSRIGSNEQYF. The CDR3 DNA reads TGTGCCAGCACCTCTCGGATAGGGAGCAACGAGCAGTACTTC.

The V gene is TRBV5-1, the J gene TRBJ2-2; 8 bases match TRBD1. Trimming at V came to 2 bases and at J to 6 bases, leaving 6 bases not matched to a gene. The CDR3 sequence is 15 residues long. The germline gives CDR1 SGHRS, CDR2 YFSETQ. The CDR3 region is CASSLATGVPGELFF. CDR3 DNA sequence: TGCGCCAGCAGCTTAGCGACAGGGGTTCCCGGGGAGCTGTTTTTT.

The V gene is TRBV18, the J gene TRBJ2-7, with 10 bases lining up with TRBD2. CDR3 length: 15 residues. Germline lookup yields CDR1 KGHSH and CDR2 LQKENI. J was trimmed by 2 bases and V by 3 bases; bases with no gene match: 4. The CDR3 DNA reads as TGTGCCAGCTCACCCGCCAGCGGGGGGGCCTACGAGCAGTACTTC. This gives the protein CASSPASGGAYEQYF.

DNA of the CDR3: TGTGCCTGGAGTCAGGACTCGGCGCAGTATTTT. It codes for CAWSQDSAQYF. The chain links TRBV30 to TRBJ2-3; D perhaps matches TRBD2 (5 bases). Germline V gene lookup returns CDR1 GTSNPN and CDR2 SVGIG (reference sequence). Trimming left V 2 bases short and J 10 bases short, with 10 bases between. The length of the CDR3 is 11 residues.

The chain carries TRBV19 and TRBJ2-1, with 12 nucleotides matching TRBD1. The V and J ends lost 6 bases and 6 bases, in that order; junction bases with no gene match: 9. Germline lookup yields CDR1 LNHDA and CDR2 SQIVND (reference sequence). The CDR3 totals 16 residues. The CDR3: CASSTVGQGARNEQFF. In DNA form, the CDR3 reads TGTGCCAGTAGCACTGTGGGACAGGGGGCTCGCAATGAGCAGTTCTTC.

The chain uses TRBV11-2 and TRBJ1-2; D is undetermined. V was trimmed by 5 bases and J by 4 bases, leaving 11 bases between them. The germline V gene encodes CDR1 SGHAT and CDR2 FQNNGV. The CDR3 is 13 residues long. The CDR3, as DNA: TGTGCCAGCAGCCCGGAGCTATTCTATGGCTACACCTTC. It encodes CASSPELFYGYTF. Supplemented by reference TRBV11-2 and TRBJ1-2, the full variable domain reads EAGVAQSPRYKIIEKRQSVAFWCNPISGHATLYWYQQILGQGPKLLIQFQNNGVVDDSQLPKDRFSAERLKGVDSTLKIQPAKLEDSAVYLCASSPELFYGYTFGSGTRLTVV.

This clone was seen just once. CDR3 loop: CASRGTGQAARTYTF. CDR3 bases: TGTGCCAGTAGGGGAACCGGACAGGCAGCTAGAACCTACACCTTC. The V and J genes are TRBV19 and TRBJ1-2, with TRBD1 identical over 7 bases. Trimming removed 6 bases from V and 10 bases from J; junction bases left unmatched: 17. CDR3 length: 15 residues. The germline V gene has CDR1 LNHDA and CDR2 SQIVND (reference sequence).

The chain carries TRBV19 and TRBJ2-3, with D perhaps TRBD1 (5 bases). Per germline, CDR1 LNHDA and CDR2 SQIVND (reference sequence). The ends were cut back, 5 bases at V and 2 bases at J, with 14 bases in the middle. The CDR3 has 15 residues. This chain's CDR3 is CASSGRGRDTDTQYF. The DNA for the CDR3 is TGTGCCAGTAGTGGTAGGGGTCGTGACACAGATACGCAGTATTTT.